The rows below give T cell receptor beta chains drawn from one sample of a study of T-cell memory formation after mild COVID-19. Using its own MiXCR run on the 5' RACE reads, TCRdb lists one record per CDR3 protein. This sample has approximately 250,000 distinct CDR3 sequences, with roughly 17% found just once. The source material was PBMCs or a T cell subset sorted from them (not recorded which). Source of these receptors: a man aged 18 to 30 who had mild COVID-19 (a few samples of this study predate the infection). Cell type and time point are not known. The CDR3 runs from the conserved cysteine through the conserved F or W. D genes are given only for firm matches. Expanded clones are given a class, and other clones once, few, many or no size at all.

16 | few | TRBJ1-1 | TRBV7-2 | TRBD1 | CASSFQGGLGWIGAFF | TGTGCCAGCAGCTTCCAGGGGGGGCTTGGGTGGATTGGAGCTTTCTTT
12 | - | TRBJ1-1 | TRBV2 | TRBD1 | CARKQGSTEAFF | TGTGCCAGGAAACAGGGGAGCACTGAAGCTTTCTTT
14 | - | TRBJ2-7 | TRBV6-2/TRBV6-3 | TRBD2 | CASRVGGGAYEQYF | TGTGCCAGCAGAGTTGGCGGGGGGGCGTACGAGCAGTACTTC
16 | few | TRBJ1-2 | TRBV7-2 | - | CASSLAGTGANYGYTF | TGTGCCAGCAGCCTGGCCGGGACCGGAGCTAACTATGGCTACACCTTC
16 | few | TRBJ2-2 | TRBV7-2 | TRBD1 | CASSSYTGANTGELFF | TGTGCCAGCAGCTCGTATACAGGGGCAAACACCGGGGAGCTGTTTTTT
14 | - | TRBJ1-2 | TRBV5-5 | - | CASSALQGYYGYTF | TGTGCCAGCAGCGCCCTCCAGGGATACTATGGCTACACCTTC
11 | few | TRBJ1-2 | TRBV6-5 | - | CASWENYGYTF | TGTGCCAGCTGGGAAAACTATGGCTACACCTTC
16 | few | TRBJ2-4 | TRBV7-8 | - | CASSQDRRVDQNIQYF | TGTGCCAGCAGCCAAGATCGCCGAGTGGACCAAAACATTCAGTACTTC
14 | - | TRBJ1-2 | TRBV2 | - | CASSEARRTYGYTF | TGTGCCAGCAGTGAAGCGCGAAGGACCTATGGCTACACCTTC
14 | - | TRBJ2-5 | TRBV5-1 | - | CASSSGTQRETQYF | TGCGCCAGCAGCTCCGGGACACAACGGGAGACCCAGTACTTC
14 | few | TRBJ2-3 | TRBV6-5 | - | CASSYSFRADTQYF | TGTGCCAGCAGTTACTCCTTTCGGGCGGATACGCAGTATTTT
14 | - | TRBJ1-2 | TRBV29-1 | - | CSVGPGQNNYGYTF | TGCAGCGTTGGCCCCGGTCAGAATAACTATGGCTACACCTTC
13 | many | TRBJ2-1 | TRBV5-1 | - | CASSLAGGNEQFF | TGCGCCAGCAGCTTGGCCGGGGGAAATGAGCAGTTCTTC